This paragraph reports one T cell receptor (beta chain). The antigen is undetermined. With 6 bases clipped from V and 5 bases from J, the junction kept 7 bases outside the gene matches. From germline, CDR1 is SGHRS and CDR2 YFSETQ. The CDR3 sequence is 15 residues long. MiXCR, applied by TCRdb to the 5' RACE reads, yields one record per CDR3 protein. Of about 530,000 distinct CDR3 sequences detected, 15% appear once; the ten largest clones hold roughly 0.42%. The sample is drawn from a study of identical twins. Study results and caveats: Insertions were fewer in abundant cord blood beta clonotypes, whereas memory repertoires showed none of this pattern. Where out-of-frame alpha sequences were twin-shared, they showed excess low generation probability. Instead of following the same donors, the conclusions were based on cross-sectional statistical analysis.

These data also formed part of another study, on yellow fever vaccine responses in identical twins.

This chain links TRBV5-1 with TRBJ2-3; 12 nucleotides align to TRBD1. The TCR originated in a woman younger than 35 in good health. Material for sequencing was CD4+ T cells sorted from blood. Written as DNA, the CDR3 is TGCGCCAGCACTCGGGGACAGGGGGCTGGAGATACGCAGTATTTT. This translates into CASTRGQGAGDTQYF. The entire variable domain, with the rest obtained from reference TRBV5-1 and TRBJ2-3, is as follows: KAGVTQTPRYLIKTRGQQVTLSCSPISGHRSVSWYQQTPGQGLQFLFEYFSETQRNKGNFPGRFSGRQFSNSRSEMNVSTLELGDSALYLCASTRGQGAGDTQYFGPGTRLTVL.